In this sample, the clone carrying this TCR beta chain turned up a few times. The antigen is not known. This record belongs to a study of breast tumors, draining lymph nodes, adjacent tissues. TCRdb re-analysed the multiplex PCR reads in MiXCR, keeping a single row per CDR3 protein. The sample includes about 200,000 distinct CDR3 sequences, around a third of them seen just once. General observations from the study: Tumor and nontumor repertoires were significantly more similar in luminal-like than in basal-like breast cancer. Data only fit, rather than demonstrated, lymph node origin of most tumor T cells. Most tumor T cells seemingly derive from lymph node, then expand in tumor.

J was trimmed by 6 bases and V by 0 bases; bases with no gene match: 6. CDR3 length equals 15 residues. CDR1 and CDR2 from the germline V gene are MGHRA and YSYEKL. Axillary draining lymph nodes of breast cancer patients supplied the node samples. This receptor was obtained from a female donor with breast cancer. Some clones in this sample may be carry-over from other donors' samples. The sample taken for sequencing was axillary lymph node tissue. This rearrangement joins TRBV4-1 to TRBJ1-1; TRBD1 matches at 8 bases. CDR3 DNA: TGCGCCAGCAGCCAAGAAAGGACAGGGTCTTCTGAAGCTTTCTTT. Its protein product is CASSQERTGSSEAFF.